The 25 T cell receptor beta chains presented below share a single source sample, sequenced in a study of cytomegalovirus exposure and HLA in healthy donors. Both 60 Vbeta primers and 13 Jbeta primers went into the PCR. Produced via immunoSEQ multiplex PCR; TCRdb's table is partial and in-frame only. The sample includes hundreds of thousands of clones, under 80% of them seen just once. Sequencing was done on a sample of PBMCs. These receptors all stem from a female donor in good health and CMV-seronegative.

The chain joins TRBV7-8 to TRBJ1-1; D is perhaps TRBD1 (5 bases). Trimming cost V 0 bases and J 5 bases, with 13 bases left between them. CDR3 size: 15 residues. CDR1 SGHVS and CDR2 FQNEAQ come from the germline V gene. The CDR3 reads CASSLARQRGTEAFF. The CDR3 region has the DNA TGTGCCAGCAGCTTAGCCCGACAGCGTGGGACTGAAGCTTTCTTT.

The rearrangement joins TRBV21-1 to TRBJ2-5; TRBD2 is the table's D call, not checked against the DNA. TRBV21-1 is a documented pseudogene. The CDR3 has 21 amino acids. Here the CDR3 reads CASSKRGRGTGVRRDQETQYF. CDR3 in DNA: TGTGCCAGCAGCAAAAGGGGAAGGGGCACGGGGGTGCGGCGGGACCAAGAGACCCAGTACTTC.

This clone was detected only a few times. The chain recombines TRBV4-1 with TRBJ1-3, with D tentatively TRBD1 (6 bases). Trimming removed 1 base from V and 1 base from J, with 14 bases in between. CDR1 and CDR2 (germline): MGHRA, YSYEKL. This CDR3 contains 17 residues. CDR3 protein: CASSQGSQGRSGNTIYF. CDR3 sequence (DNA): TGCGCCAGCAGCCAAGGGTCACAGGGAAGATCTGGAAACACCATATATTTT.

CDR3 DNA sequence: TGTGCCATCAGTGAGCGGGGGACAGGGGTTGAAAATGGCTACACCTTC. It specifies CAISERGTGVENGYTF. J is TRBJ1-2 and V is TRBV10-3, with 10 bases lining up with TRBD1. After removal of 2 bases from V and 6 bases from J, the junction contained 9 bases not matched to a gene. Germline CDR1 and CDR2: ENHRY and SYGVKD. There are 16 residues in the CDR3.

The CDR3 DNA reads TGTGCCAGCTCACGCGCCACCGGGGAGCTGTTTTTT. It encodes CASSRATGELFF. The chain joins TRBV18 to TRBJ2-2; unclear D gene. V dropped 4 bases and J dropped 4 bases, with 4 bases sitting between them. The germline V gene has CDR1 KGHSH and CDR2 LQKENI. CDR3 length equals 12 residues.

The chain has TRBV4-2 and TRBJ2-1; 7 bases map to TRBD2. The germline V gene encodes CDR1 LGHNA and CDR2 YNFKEQ. V lost 8 bases, J lost 12 bases, and 13 bases stayed unmatched. The CDR3 is 13 amino acids. The chain's CDR3 is CASSGGGSMRQFF. CDR3 sequence (DNA): TGTGCCAGCTCCGGGGGAGGGTCCATGAGGCAGTTCTTC.

The chain combines TRBV5-4 with TRBJ1-2; D is ambiguous. The CDR3 spans 13 residues. In germline, CDR1 is SGHNT, CDR2 YYREEE (reference sequence). The V gene lost 1 base and the J gene lost 2 bases, with 6 bases spanning the gap. The CDR3 bases are TGTGCCAGCAGCTTGTTCGGGAACTATGGCTACACCTTC. Translating it yields CASSLFGNYGYTF.

On this clone: The germline gene is not matched at one end of the junction; a read error may be the cause. DNA of the CDR3: TGTGCCAGCAGTTTTCCCGGAGCCGAGCAGCACTTC. Translated: CASSFPGAEQHF. This sequence joins TRBV27 and TRBJ2-7; D gene unclear. In germline, CDR1 is MNHEY, CDR2 SMNVEV (reference sequence). The CDR3 has 12 residues.

This chain connects TRBV6-5 to TRBJ2-2, with 8 bases lining up with TRBD2. Per germline, CDR1 MNHEY and CDR2 SVGAGI. V trimming: 5 bases; J trimming: 0 bases; junction bases outside the gene matches: 2. This CDR3 is built from 15 residues. This CDR3 is CASSVLAANTGELFF. CDR3 nucleotide sequence: TGTGCCAGCAGTGTACTAGCGGCGAACACCGGGGAGCTGTTTTTT.

This clone has more than one count but fewer than ten. The J gene is TRBJ2-1, the V gene TRBV15; tentatively, D is TRBD2 (6 bases). CDR1 is LNHNV and CDR2 is YYDKDF in the germline V gene (reference sequence). V lost 5 bases and J lost 5, with 16 bases in between. CDR3 length: 15 residues. The CDR3 loop reads CATSGGVVTDNEQFF. In DNA, the CDR3 is TGTGCCACCAGCGGCGGGGTGGTGACGGACAATGAGCAGTTCTTC.

The chain uses TRBV30 and TRBJ2-7, with D perhaps TRBD1 (5 bases). V lost 3 bases to trimming and J lost 4 bases, with 10 bases between them. Per germline, CDR1 GTSNPN and CDR2 SVGIG (reference sequence). The CDR3 contains 12 residues. CDR3 sequence reads: CAWSTGPYEQYF. CDR3 coding DNA: TGTGCCTGGAGCACAGGTCCTTACGAGCAGTACTTC.

The chain employs TRBV5-1 and TRBJ2-2; maybe TRBD1 (5 bases). The CDR3 has 14 amino acids. V lost 5 bases and J lost 1, with 9 bases in between. CDR1 is SGHRS, CDR2 YFSETQ, per germline. The CDR3 spells CASSLDRNTGELFF. The CDR3 DNA follows: TGCGCCAGCAGTCTCGACAGGAACACCGGGGAGCTGTTTTTT.

The rearrangement links TRBV6-1 to TRBJ1-2, with 11 bases fitting TRBD1. Germline V gene data show CDR1 as MNHNS and CDR2 as SASEGT. J lost 2 bases, V lost 4 bases, and 9 bases had no gene match. The CDR3 has 17 amino acids. CDR3 bases: TGTGCCAGCAGTGTCGGGACAGGGGGAGATAAAAACTATGGCTACACCTTC. Protein product: CASSVGTGGDKNYGYTF.

This clone was seen a few times. Within the sample, other DNA sequences also encode this same CDR3. The genes are TRBV30 and TRBJ1-6; 8 bases line up with TRBD1. This CDR3 comprises 15 residues. The junction had 7 bases not matched to a gene; V was cut back by 1 base and J by 8 bases. Germline CDR1 reads GTSNPN; CDR2 reads SVGIG (reference sequence). The DNA of the CDR3 is TGTGCCTGGAGTGCCACCCCAGGGGGCTATTCACCCCTCCACTTT. Protein sequence: CAWSATPGGYSPLHF.

The V call is TRBV19, the J call TRBJ2-1; 7 nucleotides align to TRBD1. The V and J ends lost 3 bases and 6 bases, in that order; junction bases with no gene match: 8. The CDR3 totals 15 residues. Germline V gene data show CDR1 as LNHDA and CDR2 as SQIVND (reference sequence). The CDR3 region has the DNA TGTGCCAGTAGTATGCGCTCAGGACAGGCCAATGAGCAGTTCTTC. It translates to CASSMRSGQANEQFF.

The V call is TRBV16, the J call TRBJ2-5, with 7 bases aligning to TRBD1. The last part of the DNA fits TRBJ2-7 better; the J call may be wrong. The V gene's germline CDR1 is KGHSY and CDR2 FQNENV. The CDR3 is 16 residues long. CDR3 region: CASSQLWQGDAYEQYF. The CDR3 DNA reads TGTGCCAGCAGCCAATTATGGCAGGGGGACGCCTACGAGCAGTACTTC.

This chain uses TRBV7-9 with TRBJ2-1, with 13 bases that match TRBD2. This CDR3 region has 18 residues. The trim removed 3 bases at V and 6 bases at J, leaving 11 bases unmatched. Per the germline V gene, CDR1 is SEHNR and CDR2 is FQNEAQ (reference sequence). This CDR3 reads CASSFERTSGRRGNEQFF. The CDR3 nucleotides read TGTGCCAGCAGCTTTGAAAGGACTAGCGGGAGAAGAGGCAATGAGCAGTTCTTC.

This chain uses TRBV6-5 with TRBJ2-7; 10 bases match TRBD2. CDR3 length equals 15 residues. The germline CDR1 and CDR2 sequences are MNHEY and SVGAGI. V lost 1 base and J lost 5; bases outside the gene matches: 5. CDR3 sequence (DNA): TGTGCCAGCAGTTACTTTCTAGCGGGAGCCAACGAGCAGTACTTC. Protein sequence: CASSYFLAGANEQYF.

CDR3 sequence: CASSRGTKETQYF. The CDR3 coding sequence is TGCGCCAGCAGTAGGGGGACAAAAGAGACCCAGTACTTC. J is TRBJ2-5 and V is TRBV10-1, with D perhaps matching TRBD1 (6 bases). Germline V gene data show CDR1 as WNHNN and CDR2 as SYGVQD (reference sequence). Between the trimmed V and J ends, which lost 5 bases and 3 bases, there was a span of 10 bases. This CDR3 region has 13 residues.

The V call is TRBV6-1, the J call TRBJ2-5; 7 positions agree with TRBD2. The CDR3 runs to 17 residues. The junction had 12 bases not matched to a gene; V was cut back by 4 bases and J by 1 base. Germline V gene data show CDR1 as MNHNS and CDR2 as SASEGT. The CDR3 reads CASSGRGEGSGQETQYF. CDR3 sequence (DNA): TGTGCCAGCAGTGGTCGAGGGGAGGGGAGCGGCCAAGAGACCCAGTACTTC.

This CDR3 is CASSYLTRGNGYTF. Written as DNA, the CDR3 is TGTGCCAGCAGTTACCTGACCAGGGGGAACGGCTACACCTTC. The chain has TRBV6-5 and TRBJ1-2, with 7 bases that match TRBD1. CDR3 length: 14 amino acids. Germline V lookup: CDR1 MNHEY, CDR2 SVGAGI. V lost 2 bases and J lost 8; bases outside the gene matches: 8.

V is TRBV6-5 and J is TRBJ2-7; no clear D gene. This CDR3 is 12 amino acids long. V was clipped by 6 bases and J by 4 bases, with 10 bases between them. Germline V CDR1 and CDR2: MNHEY, SVGAGI. The CDR3 loop reads CASSPTWYEQYF. CDR3 DNA sequence: TGTGCCAGCAGCCCCACTTGGTACGAGCAGTACTTC.

This sequence joins TRBV29-1 and TRBJ2-1; tentative D call: TRBD2 (9 bases). This CDR3 region has 17 residues. Germline lookup yields CDR1 SQVTM and CDR2 ANQGSEA. The germline V and J ends were trimmed by 6 bases and 7 bases, with 28 bases remaining between them. CDR3 region: CSVQTDRGLARTNEQFF. For the CDR3, the DNA is TGCAGCGTGCAAACCGACAGGGGACTAGCTAGAACTAATGAGCAGTTCTTC.

CDR3 in amino acids: CASSPGTGLYEQYF. The CDR3 region has the DNA TGTGCCAGCAGCCCGGGGACAGGGCTATACGAGCAGTACTTC. The chain combines TRBV9 with TRBJ2-7; 9 nucleotides agree with TRBD1. Trimming cost V 4 bases and J 4 bases; bases outside gene matches: 6. Germline-derived CDR1 and CDR2 are SGDLS and YYNGEE. This CDR3 contains 14 residues.

V gene TRBV14 combines with J gene TRBJ1-2; possibly TRBD1 for D (6 bases). V shed 4 bases and J shed 8 bases, with 11 bases lying between them. The CDR3 is made up of 12 amino acids. Germline V gene data show CDR1 as SGHDN and CDR2 as FVKESK. CDR3 nucleotides: TGTGCCAGCAGCCTGGGGGCTCGGGGCTACACCTTC. As protein: CASSLGARGYTF.